The rows below give T cell receptor beta chains drawn from one sample of a study of cytomegalovirus exposure and HLA in healthy donors. TCRdb's copy holds only in-frame clones and misses some; the assay was immunoSEQ multiplex PCR. This table has 180,000 or so clones, roughly 75% appearing once. The source material was PBMCs. The receptors here all came from a woman aged 40 to 50 in good health and CMV-seropositive. CDR3s include the opening cysteine and the closing phenylalanine or tryptophan. Each record gives: D gene, J gene, clone size, V gene, CDR3 protein, CDR3 DNA. D genes are given only for firm matches. Expanded clones get a size class; other rows say once, few or many, or leave the size out.

D gene: TRBD1; J gene: TRBJ1-1; clone size: .; V gene: TRBV19; CDR3 protein: CASSSRGGNTEAFF; CDR3 DNA: TGTGCCAGTAGTTCCCGAGGGGGCAACACTGAAGCTTTCTTT
D gene: .; J gene: TRBJ2-3; clone size: .; V gene: TRBV5-1; CDR3 protein: CASTMDGGSTDTQYF; CDR3 DNA: TGCGCCAGCACCATGGACGGAGGAAGCACAGATACGCAGTATTTT
D gene: TRBD2; J gene: TRBJ2-7; clone size: .; V gene: TRBV7-2; CDR3 protein: CASSSPTSGRNEQYF; CDR3 DNA: TGTGCCAGCAGCTCCCCGACTAGCGGGAGAAACGAGCAGTACTTC
D gene: .; J gene: TRBJ2-1; clone size: few; V gene: TRBV10-1; CDR3 protein: CASSEGSSYNEQFF; CDR3 DNA: TGCGCCAGCAGTGAAGGGAGCTCCTACAATGAGCAGTTCTTC
D gene: TRBD1; J gene: TRBJ2-7; clone size: few; V gene: TRBV29-1; CDR3 protein: CSVEEGQGDQYF; CDR3 DNA: TGCAGCGTTGAAGAAGGGCAGGGGGACCAGTACTTC
D gene: .; J gene: TRBJ1-1; clone size: .; V gene: TRBV28; CDR3 protein: CASSFSLQRSAEAFF; CDR3 DNA: TGTGCCAGCAGTTTCTCCCTACAGCGGTCTGCTGAAGCTTTCTTT
D gene: .; J gene: TRBJ1-1; clone size: .; V gene: TRBV7-9; CDR3 protein: CASSLADSRTEAFF; CDR3 DNA: TGTGCCAGCAGCTTAGCTGACTCCCGCACTGAAGCTTTCTTT
D gene: .; J gene: TRBJ2-1; clone size: .; V gene: TRBV27; CDR3 protein: CASSLQVVGNEQFF; CDR3 DNA: TGTGCCAGCAGCCTCCAGGTAGTTGGGAATGAGCAGTTCTTC
D gene: TRBD1; J gene: TRBJ1-1; clone size: .; V gene: TRBV19; CDR3 protein: CASSLSFGTDEAFF; CDR3 DNA: TGTGCCAGTAGTCTATCCTTCGGGACAGATGAAGCTTTCTTT
D gene: TRBD2; J gene: TRBJ2-3; clone size: .; V gene: TRBV9; CDR3 protein: CASSVHAGGPDTQYF; CDR3 DNA: TGTGCCAGCAGCGTACACGCGGGAGGGCCGGATACGCAGTATTTT
D gene: TRBD1; J gene: TRBJ2-5; clone size: .; V gene: TRBV9; CDR3 protein: CASSLWDRGPQETQYF; CDR3 DNA: TGTGCCAGCAGCCTGTGGGACAGGGGGCCCCAAGAGACCCAGTACTTC